What follows are 7 T cell receptor beta chains derived from one specimen sequenced in a study of blood T cell repertoires in COVID-19. Profiled with immunoSEQ multiplex PCR; TCRdb holds only in-frame clones, not every one. This table has 250,000 to 350,000 clones, more than 85% appearing once. The material sequenced was peripheral blood. The receptors derive from a man younger than 45 with acute or convalescent COVID-19.

The gene calls are TRBV19 and TRBJ2-7; 9 nucleotides line up with TRBD1. Germline loops: CDR1 LNHDA, CDR2 SQIVND (reference sequence). V was pared by 1 base and J by 4 bases, with 8 bases of the junction left unmatched. The CDR3 length is 16 residues. CDR3: CASSIGPGQGVYEQYF. CDR3 coding DNA: TGTGCCAGTAGTATAGGTCCGGGACAGGGTGTGTACGAGCAGTACTTC. Full variable domain (remainder filled in from reference TRBV19 and TRBJ2-7): DGGITQSPKYLFRKEGQNVTLSCEQNLNHDAMYWYRQDPGQGLRLIYYSQIVNDFQKGDIAEGYSVSREKKESFPLTVTSAQKNPTAFYLCASSIGPGQGVYEQYFGPGTRLTVT.

The chain has TRBV27 and TRBJ2-1; D remains unclear. Trimming removed 0 bases from V and 4 bases from J, with 10 bases in between. Looked up from germline, CDR1 is MNHEY and CDR2 is SMNVEV (reference sequence). This CDR3 spans 15 amino acids. This CDR3 is CASSLSPEKYNEQFF. The CDR3 nucleotides read TGTGCCAGCAGTTTATCGCCAGAAAAATACAATGAGCAGTTCTTC.

This rearrangement joins TRBV28 to TRBJ1-4, with 7 bases fitting TRBD1. Germline V CDR1 and CDR2: MDHEN, SYDVKM. V lost 7 bases to trimming and J lost 10 bases; unmatched junction nucleotides: 12. The CDR3 loop spans 14 amino acids. CDR3 nucleotide sequence: TGTGCCAGCAAAGGGGGCATACAGATTGGAAAACTGTTTTTT. This translates into CASKGGIQIGKLFF.

The chain recombines TRBV19 with TRBJ2-7; TRBD2 agrees at 8 bases. The V and J ends lost 7 bases and 2 bases, in that order; junction bases with no gene match: 7. The CDR3 is made up of 14 amino acids. The germline gives CDR1 LNHDA, CDR2 SQIVND (reference sequence). CDR3 coding DNA: TGTGCCAGTACTTATAGCGGGACACCCTACGAGCAGTACTTC. It specifies CASTYSGTPYEQYF.

V and J are TRBV7-2 and TRBJ1-5, with 7 bases identical to TRBD1. With V trimmed by 5 bases and J by 7 bases, 8 bases remained unmatched. The germline gives CDR1 SGHTA, CDR2 FQGNSA. The CDR3 covers 14 residues. CDR3 sequence reads: CASSERQGGQPQHF. CDR3 DNA sequence: TGTGCCAGCAGCGAACGACAGGGTGGCCAGCCCCAGCATTTT.

This clone was detected only a few times. This chain uses TRBV19 with TRBJ2-1; no firm D call. Germline CDR1 reads LNHDA; CDR2 reads SQIVND (reference sequence). Trimming took 4 bases from V and 9 from J, leaving 13 bases between them. This CDR3 has 13 amino acids. Here the CDR3 reads CASSSVDSSEQFF. The CDR3 DNA reads as TGTGCCAGTAGTAGCGTCGATTCGAGTGAGCAGTTCTTC. The full variable domain, completed using reference TRBV19 and TRBJ2-1, is DGGITQSPKYLFRKEGQNVTLSCEQNLNHDAMYWYRQDPGQGLRLIYYSQIVNDFQKGDIAEGYSVSREKKESFPLTVTSAQKNPTAFYLCASSSVDSSEQFFGPGTRLTVL.

The J gene is TRBJ1-3, the V gene TRBV11-2; D is undetermined. CDR3 size: 18 residues. Germline CDR1 SGHAT, CDR2 FQNNGV. The ends were cut back, 5 bases at V and 4 bases at J, with 24 bases in the middle. The CDR3 spells CASSEASSHPARGNTIYF. As DNA, the CDR3 is TGTGCCAGCAGCGAGGCCTCCAGTCACCCTGCTCGGGGAAACACCATATATTTT.